Listed below are T cell receptor beta chains from one sample, sequenced in a study of glioma-infiltrating T cells. MiXCR, applied by TCRdb to the multiplex PCR reads, yields one record per CDR3 protein. The table has over 140,000 distinct CDR3 sequences, roughly two fifths seen once. Specimen: glioma tissue, nonneoplastic brain tissue, or PBMCs (not recorded which). These receptor sequences come from a human donor with low-grade glioma or glioblastoma, undergoing nonglioma brain surgery, or in good health (not recorded which). Both conserved end residues are part of each CDR3. Each record gives: J gene, V gene, CDR3 protein.

TRBJ2-3,TRBV6-6,CASSYGPAGTDTQYF
TRBJ2-2,TRBV4-1,CASSQAALTTGELFF
TRBJ2-3,TRBV4-3,CASSQGGIGTDTQYF
TRBJ2-2,TRBV12-3/TRBV12-4,CASSPTDTGELFF
TRBJ2-7,TRBV7-2,CASSLQGYEQYF
TRBJ2-1,TRBV24-1,CATSAGGNRNEQFF
TRBJ2-5,TRBV14,CASSQDWLATAQETQYF
TRBJ1-5,TRBV20-1,CSARDSHRSVDQPQHF
TRBJ1-3,TRBV6-4,CASSVPDTNSGNTIYF
TRBJ2-1,TRBV20-1,CSARHRTSGSNEQFF
TRBJ1-2,TRBV20-1,CSARDPGQGPYGYTF
TRBJ2-3,TRBV7-2,CASSFGVSDTQYF
TRBJ2-1,TRBV20-1,CSARALSGLHNEQFF
TRBJ2-7,TRBV27,CASGLPAYEQYF
TRBJ2-1,TRBV6-1,CASGTGGSYNEQFF
TRBJ1-1,TRBV6-2/TRBV6-3,CASSIDRVNTQAFF
TRBJ2-5,TRBV2,CASNTERQETQYF
TRBJ1-6,TRBV20-1,CSARTAEPNIYNSPLHF
TRBJ2-1,TRBV5-1,CASNRAGISYNEQFF
TRBJ2-5,TRBV10-3,CAIRKQGPSETQYF
TRBJ2-5,TRBV18,CASSATSGETQYF
TRBJ2-7,TRBV2,CASSHPGQGSGYERYF
.,TRBV7-9,CAISPSGRYEQYF
TRBJ2-7,TRBV15,CATSGPIVTAAYEQYF
TRBJ2-3,TRBV6-2/TRBV6-3,CASSQGQGVKDTQYF
TRBJ2-3,TRBV27,CASSPRGSGFKDTQYF
TRBJ2-1,TRBV27,CASSFRDTPYNEQFF
TRBJ2-7,TRBV6-2/TRBV6-3,CACSYSYLDTSLYF
TRBJ2-1,TRBV15,CATSTHRDLSYNEQFF
TRBJ2-7,TRBV27,CASSFKAGGYEQYF